Each of the 9 T cell receptor beta chains below was sequenced from the same sample in a study of T cells in Graves' hyperthyroidism and ophthalmopathy. Amplification yielded TCR beta CDR3 regions, with RNA transcripts as the source. The TCR CDR3 first-round RT-PCR relied on the HTBI primer set. TCRdb called the multiplex PCR reads again in MiXCR, with one record for every CDR3 protein. Here the sample spans 300,000 to 500,000 distinct CDR3 sequences, 14% to 15% being singletons. The specimen sequenced was blood. All receptors derive from a woman aged 30 to 39 with Graves' hyperthyroidism.

In this sample, this clonotype turned up a few times. The rearrangement joins TRBV5-1 to TRBJ2-1; the D is unclear. V was pared by 0 bases and J by 10 bases, with 8 bases between. Germline CDR1 is SGHRS and CDR2 is YFSETQ. This CDR3 is built from 12 residues. The CDR3 is CASSLADREQFF. DNA of the CDR3: TGCGCCAGCAGCTTGGCGGATAGGGAGCAGTTCTTC. The full variable domain, with the rest looked up from reference TRBV5-1 and TRBJ2-1, is KAGVTQTPRYLIKTRGQQVTLSCSPISGHRSVSWYQQTPGQGLQFLFEYFSETQRNKGNFPGRFSGRQFSNSRSEMNVSTLELGDSALYLCASSLADREQFFGPGTRLTVL.

This clonotype was observed at least ten times. The CDR3 nucleotides read TGTGCCAGCAGTCTGGGGTACCAAGAGACCCAGTACTTC. Protein product: CASSLGYQETQYF. The rearrangement links TRBV27 to TRBJ2-5; D is unclear. The CDR3 covers 13 residues. V dropped 5 bases and J dropped 0 bases, with 7 bases sitting between them. Per germline, CDR1 MNHEY and CDR2 SMNVEV (reference sequence).

In the case of this clonotype: One base away lies a much larger clone, so this may be a sequencing read error. The V gene is TRBV28, the J gene TRBJ2-5, with D possibly being TRBD1 (7 bases). CDR3 length equals 15 residues. Germline V CDR1 and CDR2: MDHEN, SYDVKM. This CDR3 is CASNSPGQSGEAQYF. The CDR3, as DNA: TGTGCCAGCAATTCCCCGGGACAGTCGGGAGAGGCCCAGTACTTC. The full variable domain, its missing parts supplied by reference TRBV28 and TRBJ2-5, is DVKVTQSSRYLVKRTGEKVFLECVQDMDHENMFWYRQDPGLGLRLIYFSYDVKMKEKGDIPEGYSVSREKKERFSLILESASTNQTSMYLCASNSPGQSGEAQYFGPGTRLLVL.

V gene TRBV29-1 combines with J gene TRBJ2-1, with 8 bases aligning to TRBD2. CDR1 and CDR2 from the germline V gene are SQVTM and ANQGSEA. Trimming took 6 bases from V and 6 from J; bases not matched to a gene: 7. The CDR3 loop spans 13 amino acids. In DNA, the CDR3 is TGCAGCGTGCCGGGACTAGGCTTCAATGAGCAGTTCTTC. Protein sequence: CSVPGLGFNEQFF.

This clonotype has at least ten counts. V gene TRBV2 combines with J gene TRBJ2-3; 11 bases are shared with TRBD1. Germline V lookup: CDR1 SNHLY, CDR2 FYNNEI. This CDR3 has 15 amino acids. J was trimmed by 4 bases and V by 6 bases; bases with no gene match: 6. Written as DNA, the CDR3 is TGTGCCAGCAGGCTCCGGGACAGGGGGGCAGATACGCAGTATTTT. This sequence encodes CASRLRDRGADTQYF. The whole variable domain, filled in from reference TRBV2 and TRBJ2-3, reads EPEVTQTPSHQVTQMGQEVILRCVPISNHLYFYWYRQILGQKVEFLVSFYNNEISEKSEIFDDQFSVERPDGSNFTLKIRSTKLEDSAMYFCASRLRDRGADTQYFGPGTRLTVL.

The table lists this clonotype with a few counts. This rearrangement joins TRBV4-1 to TRBJ2-7; 8 bases fit TRBD2. The CDR3 has 17 residues. CDR1 is MGHRA and CDR2 is YSYEKL in the germline V gene. The V and J ends lost 1 base and 9 bases, in that order; junction bases with no gene match: 17. This chain's CDR3 is CASSQVGLLAGISSQYF. The CDR3 DNA sequence: TGCGCCAGCAGCCAAGTGGGGCTCTTAGCGGGAATTTCCTCGCAGTACTTC.

This chain uses TRBV29-1 with TRBJ2-2, with D possibly being TRBD2 (6 bases). This CDR3 spans 14 amino acids. The germline V and J ends were trimmed by 5 bases and 5 bases, with 15 bases remaining between them. Germline CDR1 SQVTM, CDR2 ANQGSEA. The CDR3 sequence is CSVSFLAGTGELFF. CDR3 nucleotides: TGCAGCGTTTCGTTTCTGGCGGGAACCGGGGAGCTGTTTTTT.

This chain joins TRBV15 and TRBJ1-5; 10 nucleotides line up with TRBD1. The ends lost 1 base at V and 3 bases at J; junction bases unmatched: 6. The CDR3 covers 17 residues. The germline CDR1 and CDR2 sequences are LNHNV and YYDKDF (reference sequence). The CDR3 DNA is TGTGCCACCAGCAGAGGGGACAGGGGACTCCTCAATCAGCCCCAGCATTTT. It yields the protein CATSRGDRGLLNQPQHF. Full variable domain (remainder filled in from reference TRBV15 and TRBJ1-5): DAMVIQNPRYQVTQFGKPVTLSCSQTLNHNVMYWYQQKSSQAPKLLFHYYDKDFNNEADTPDNFQSRRPNTSFCFLDIRSPGLGDTAMYLCATSRGDRGLLNQPQHFGDGTRLSIL.

The V and J genes are TRBV15 and TRBJ1-5; D is unclear. V lost 5 bases and J 0 bases, leaving 5 bases between the germline ends. CDR1 and CDR2 from the germline V gene are LNHNV and YYDKDF (reference sequence). This CDR3 spans 13 amino acids. The CDR3 is CATSGDSNQPQHF. The DNA for the CDR3 is TGTGCCACCAGCGGGGATAGCAATCAGCCCCAGCATTTT.